This is a list of T cell receptor beta chains from one sample in a study of shared clonotypes between healthy human individuals. Libraries were prepared by immunoSEQ multiplex PCR; TCRdb keeps only in-frame clonotypes and omits some of them. The profile shows 2 million or so clones, roughly 95% of them singletons. Sequenced material: naive CD8+ T cells sorted from blood. The receptors shown here come from a man younger than 35 in good health. CDR3s include the opening cysteine and the closing phenylalanine or tryptophan. D genes are given only for firm matches. The listing skips clone size in some rows; elsewhere it reads once, few, many or a size class.

clone_size | j_call | d_call | v_call | cdr3_aa | cdr3_nt
. | TRBJ2-7 | . | TRBV27 | CASTSVGGQDEQYF | TGTGCCAGCACCTCAGTCGGGGGGCAGGACGAGCAGTACTTC
. | TRBJ1-4 | . | TRBV10-1 | CASSDSRKLEKLFF | TGCGCCAGCAGCGACAGCCGCAAGCTGGAAAAACTGTTTTTT
few | TRBJ2-2 | TRBD2 | TRBV7-2 | CASSLGTSGRGELFF | TGTGCCAGCAGCTTAGGGACTAGCGGGCGGGGGGAGCTGTTTTTT
. | TRBJ2-3 | . | TRBV19 | CASGRSPTDTQYF | TGTGCCAGTGGGAGGAGCCCTACAGATACGCAGTATTTT
. | TRBJ2-1 | . | TRBV13 | CASRGFNEQFF | TGTGCCAGCCGAGGGTTCAATGAGCAGTTCTTC
. | TRBJ2-7 | . | TRBV2 | CASTGGPLEQYF | TGTGCCAGCACTGGCGGGCCCCTCGAGCAGTACTTC
. | TRBJ2-5 | . | TRBV5-6 | CASGRGAEIMYQETQYF | TGTGCCAGCGGTCGCGGGGCCGAGATAATGTACCAAGAGACCCAGTACTTC
. | TRBJ2-3 | . | TRBV5-6 | CASSFTPVESSTQYF | TGTGCCAGCAGCTTTACCCCCGTTGAGTCAAGTACGCAGTATTTT
. | TRBJ2-3 | . | TRBV7-9 | CASSEGYTSTDTQYF | TGTGCCAGCAGTGAGGGCTATACTAGCACAGATACGCAGTATTTT
. | TRBJ1-1 | . | TRBV7-9 | CASSLPLNTEAFF | TGTGCCAGCAGCTTACCTCTGAACACTGAAGCTTTCTTT
once | TRBJ2-7 | TRBD1 | TRBV19 | CASSAGDRVYEQYF | TGTGCCAGTAGTGCCGGGGACAGGGTCTACGAGCAGTACTTC
. | TRBJ2-7 | . | TRBV19 | CASSIYALSYEQYF | TGTGCCAGTAGTATTTATGCCCTTTCCTACGAGCAGTACTTC
. | TRBJ2-7 | . | TRBV28 | CASSLRDYRLSVSYEQYF | TGTGCCAGCAGTCTCCGAGATTATCGGCTATCTGTCTCCTACGAGCAGTACTTC
. | TRBJ2-3 | TRBD2 | TRBV30 | CAWSLTSGGRADTQYF | TGTGCCTGGAGTCTAACTAGCGGGGGGCGGGCAGATACGCAGTATTTT
few | TRBJ1-4 | . | TRBV5-1 | CASSLEGGPNEKLFF | TGCGCCAGCAGCTTGGAGGGGGGGCCTAATGAAAAACTGTTTTTT
. | TRBJ2-5 | TRBD1 | TRBV6-6 | CASSSPGTGKETQYF | TGTGCCAGCAGTAGTCCTGGGACAGGGAAAGAGACCCAGTACTTC
. | TRBJ2-1 | . | TRBV27 | CASSLSILEEQFF | TGTGCCAGCAGTTTATCGATCTTGGAAGAGCAGTTCTTC
. | TRBJ1-2 | . | TRBV6-5 | CASSYSIGETFYGYTF | TGTGCCAGCAGTTACTCGATAGGCGAAACTTTCTATGGCTACACCTTC
once | TRBJ2-5 | TRBD1 | TRBV7-7 | CASSLAPDRETQYF | TGTGCTAGCAGCTTAGCCCCGGACAGGGAGACCCAGTACTTC
. | TRBJ2-7 | . | TRBV4-3 | CASSQDSGSFYEQYF | TGCGCCAGCAGCCAAGATTCTGGTAGCTTCTACGAGCAGTACTTC
. | TRBJ2-3 | . | TRBV2 | CASSEGLAADTQYF | TGTGCCAGCAGTGAGGGCCTAGCAGCTGATACGCAGTATTTT
. | TRBJ2-2 | . | TRBV6-1 | CASSENIGTKTGELFF | TGTGCCAGCAGTGAAAATATTGGGACGAAGACCGGGGAGCTGTTTTTT
. | TRBJ1-2 | . | TRBV6-6 | CASTLIQRDPYGYTF | TGTGCCAGCACCCTCATACAGAGGGACCCCTATGGCTACACCTTC
. | TRBJ2-7 | TRBD1 | TRBV19 | CASSTRDRTYEQYF | TGTGCCAGTAGTACCAGGGACAGAACCTACGAGCAGTACTTC
. | TRBJ2-7 | . | TRBV21-1 | CASSKEGEPSYEQYF | TGTGCCAGCAGCAAAGAAGGCGAGCCATCCTACGAGCAGTACTTC
. | TRBJ1-1 | . | TRBV4-1 | CASSQDGGGPNTEAFF | TGCGCCAGCAGCCAAGACGGTGGAGGGCCGAACACTGAAGCTTTCTTT
. | TRBJ1-6 | . | TRBV6-1 | CASRWGDSPLHF | TGTGCCAGCAGGTGGGGCGATTCACCCCTCCACTTT
. | TRBJ2-5 | TRBD2 | TRBV9 | CASSAPLSGGAQETQYF | TGTGCCAGCAGCGCCCCTTTGAGCGGGGGGGCACAAGAGACCCAGTACTTC
. | TRBJ2-7 | TRBD1 | TRBV10-1 | CASSDGQGVYEQYF | TGCGCCAGCAGTGACGGACAGGGAGTCTACGAGCAGTACTTC
. | TRBJ2-7 | . | TRBV4-3 | CASSQVPSASYEQYF | TGCGCCAGCAGCCAAGTGCCTAGCGCATCCTACGAGCAGTACTTC
once | TRBJ2-7 | TRBD2 | TRBV4-2 | CASSQASSGWLDYEQYF | TGTGCCAGCAGCCAAGCGTCTAGCGGGTGGTTGGACTACGAGCAGTACTTC
. | TRBJ1-2 | . | TRBV6-5 | CASSGGGGTF | TGTGCCAGCAGTGGTGGGGGAGGCACCTTC
. | TRBJ2-7 | TRBD1 | TRBV7-8 | CASSLDRPYEQYF | TGTGCCAGCAGCCTGGACAGGCCCTACGAGCAGTACTTC
. | TRBJ2-1 | TRBD2 | TRBV27 | CASRLLSGSYNEQFF | TGTGCCAGCAGGTTACTTAGCGGGAGCTACAATGAGCAGTTCTTC
. | TRBJ2-7 | . | TRBV27 | CASSLGRGSAHEQYF | TGTGCCAGCAGTCTAGGGCGGGGCAGTGCCCACGAGCAGTACTTC
once | TRBJ2-1 | . | TRBV4-1 | CASSQEYPKGFSYNEQFF | TGCGCCAGCAGCCAAGAATACCCGAAAGGGTTCTCCTACAATGAGCAGTTCTTC
. | TRBJ1-6 | TRBD1 | TRBV6-5 | CASSYPAGGMLHF | TGTGCCAGCAGTTACCCGGCAGGGGGTATGCTCCACTTT
. | TRBJ1-6 | . | TRBV6-5 | CASSYGANSPLHF | TGTGCCAGCAGTTACGGGGCTAATTCACCCCTCCACTTT
. | TRBJ2-7 | . | TRBV4-1 | CASSLFQPHEQYF | TGCGCCAGCAGCCTCTTCCAGCCCCACGAGCAGTACTTC
. | TRBJ2-7 | . | TRBV29-1 | CSVTGTDLGYEQYF | TGCAGCGTCACCGGGACGGACTTAGGATACGAGCAGTACTTC
. | TRBJ2-4 | . | TRBV11-3 | CASSQTSDDYLGKNIQYF | TGTGCCAGCAGCCAGACTTCCGACGACTACCTGGGGAAAAACATTCAGTACTTC
. | TRBJ2-7 | . | TRBV27 | CASSSSLGTAYEQYF | TGTGCCAGCAGTTCCAGCCTCGGGACGGCCTACGAGCAGTACTTC
once | TRBJ1-1 | . | TRBV10-3 | CAIRDGGHPYTEAFF | TGTGCCATCAGGGACGGGGGACACCCGTACACTGAAGCTTTCTTT
. | TRBJ1-3 | . | TRBV6-5 | CASSYSGGSGNTIYF | TGTGCCAGCAGTTACTCTGGGGGCTCTGGAAACACCATATATTTT
once | TRBJ2-7 | . | TRBV6-1 | CASSLGVTYEQYF | TGTGCCAGCAGTTTAGGGGTTACCTACGAGCAGTACTTC
. | TRBJ2-7 | TRBD1 | TRBV4-1 | CASSHDQGAVEQYF | TGCGCCAGCAGCCACGACCAGGGGGCAGTCGAGCAGTACTTC
. | TRBJ2-1 | TRBD2 | TRBV5-1 | CASRRRLAGPTGAYNEQFF | TGCGCCAGCAGAAGACGGCTAGCGGGACCCACAGGAGCCTACAATGAGCAGTTCTTC
. | TRBJ1-1 | . | TRBV19 | CASSHWAGGATEAFF | TGTGCCAGTAGCCATTGGGCCGGAGGGGCCACTGAAGCTTTCTTT
. | TRBJ2-3 | . | TRBV5-1 | CASSLARQSTDTQYF | TGCGCCAGCAGCTTGGCGAGACAGAGCACAGATACGCAGTATTTT
. | TRBJ1-2 | TRBD1 | TRBV9 | CASSVTGALIANYGYTF | TGTGCCAGCAGCGTTACAGGGGCCCTCATAGCTAACTATGGCTACACCTTC
. | TRBJ1-5 | TRBD1 | TRBV29-1 | CSGPSGQGISVPCNQPQHF | TGCAGCGGGCCCTCGGGACAGGGGATTTCAGTCCCGTGCAATCAGCCCCAGCATTTT
. | TRBJ1-6 | . | TRBV9 | CASSVARAGASPLHF | TGTGCCAGCAGCGTAGCCCGGGCAGGGGCTTCACCCCTCCACTTT
. | TRBJ2-2 | . | TRBV29-1 | CSVESRNTGELFF | TGCAGCGTTGAGAGCAGGAACACCGGGGAGCTGTTTTTT
. | TRBJ2-5 | . | TRBV7-3 | CASSWLGGVETQYF | TGTGCCAGCAGCTGGCTTGGAGGGGTAGAGACCCAGTACTTC